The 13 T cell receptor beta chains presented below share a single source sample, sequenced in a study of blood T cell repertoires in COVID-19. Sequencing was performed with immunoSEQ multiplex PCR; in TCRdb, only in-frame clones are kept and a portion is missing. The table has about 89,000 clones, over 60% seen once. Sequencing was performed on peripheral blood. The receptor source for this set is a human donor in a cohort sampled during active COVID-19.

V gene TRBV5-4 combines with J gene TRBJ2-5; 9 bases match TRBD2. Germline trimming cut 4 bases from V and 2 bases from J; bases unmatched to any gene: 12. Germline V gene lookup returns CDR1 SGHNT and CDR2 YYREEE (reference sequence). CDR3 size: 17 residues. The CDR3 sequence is CASSPGSSGSSQETQYF. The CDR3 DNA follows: TGTGCCAGCAGCCCGGGGAGTAGCGGGAGTAGTCAAGAGACCCAGTACTTC.

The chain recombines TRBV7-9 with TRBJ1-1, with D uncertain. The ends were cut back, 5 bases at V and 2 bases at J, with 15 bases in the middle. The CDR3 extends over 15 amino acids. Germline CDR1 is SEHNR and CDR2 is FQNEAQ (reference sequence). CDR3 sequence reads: CASSPSPTPNTEAFF. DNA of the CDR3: TGTGCCAGCAGCCCTAGCCCGACACCTAACACTGAAGCTTTCTTT.

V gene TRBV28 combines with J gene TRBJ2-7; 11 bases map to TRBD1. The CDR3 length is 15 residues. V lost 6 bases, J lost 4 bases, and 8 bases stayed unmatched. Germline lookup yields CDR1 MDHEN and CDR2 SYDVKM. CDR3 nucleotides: TGTGCCAGCAGCCCAGGGGGGACAGGGGGGTACGAGCAGTACTTC. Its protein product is CASSPGGTGGYEQYF.

The CDR3 loop is CASSSGGQGLPAFF. CDR3 DNA sequence: TGTGCCAGCAGCTCAGGGGGACAGGGACTCCCAGCTTTCTTT. The chain is built from TRBV7-2 and TRBJ1-1; 9 bases match TRBD1. V was clipped by 4 bases and J by 10 bases; unmatched bases: 10. The germline CDR1 and CDR2 sequences are SGHTA and FQGNSA. The CDR3 is 14 amino acids.

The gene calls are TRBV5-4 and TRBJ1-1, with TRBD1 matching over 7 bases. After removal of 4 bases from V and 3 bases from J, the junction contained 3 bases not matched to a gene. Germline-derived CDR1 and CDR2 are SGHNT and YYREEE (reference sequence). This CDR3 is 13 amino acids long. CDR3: CASSRDSHTEAFF. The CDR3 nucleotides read TGTGCCAGCAGCCGGGACAGTCACACTGAAGCTTTCTTT.

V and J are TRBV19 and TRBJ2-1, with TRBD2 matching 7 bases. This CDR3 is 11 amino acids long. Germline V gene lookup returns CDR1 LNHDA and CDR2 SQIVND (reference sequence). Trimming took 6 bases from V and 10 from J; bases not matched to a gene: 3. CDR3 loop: CASRGRGEQFF. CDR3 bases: TGTGCCAGTAGAGGGAGGGGCGAGCAGTTCTTC.

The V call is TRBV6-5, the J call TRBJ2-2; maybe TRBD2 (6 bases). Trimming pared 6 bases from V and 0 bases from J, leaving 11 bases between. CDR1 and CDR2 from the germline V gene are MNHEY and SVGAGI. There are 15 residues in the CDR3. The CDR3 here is CASSSGGANTGELFF. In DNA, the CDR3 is TGTGCCAGCAGCTCCGGGGGTGCGAACACCGGGGAGCTGTTTTTT.

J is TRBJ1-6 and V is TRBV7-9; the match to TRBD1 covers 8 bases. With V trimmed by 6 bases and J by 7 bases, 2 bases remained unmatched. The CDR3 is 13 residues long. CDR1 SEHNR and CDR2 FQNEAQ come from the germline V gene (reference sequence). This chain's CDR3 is CASRGTGNSPLHF. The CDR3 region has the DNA TGTGCCAGCAGGGGGACAGGCAATTCACCCCTCCACTTT.

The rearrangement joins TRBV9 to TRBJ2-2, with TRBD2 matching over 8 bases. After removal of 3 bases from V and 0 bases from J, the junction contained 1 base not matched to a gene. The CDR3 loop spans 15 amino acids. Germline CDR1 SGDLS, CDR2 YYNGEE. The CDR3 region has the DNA TGTGCCAGCAGCGGACTAGCGACGAACACCGGGGAGCTGTTTTTT. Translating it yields CASSGLATNTGELFF.

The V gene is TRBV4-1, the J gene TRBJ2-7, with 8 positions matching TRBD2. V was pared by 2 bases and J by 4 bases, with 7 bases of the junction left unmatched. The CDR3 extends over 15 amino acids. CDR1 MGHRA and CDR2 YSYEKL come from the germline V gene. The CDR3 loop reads CASSQTAGATYEQYF. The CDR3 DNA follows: TGCGCCAGCAGCCAAACAGCGGGAGCAACTTACGAGCAGTACTTC.

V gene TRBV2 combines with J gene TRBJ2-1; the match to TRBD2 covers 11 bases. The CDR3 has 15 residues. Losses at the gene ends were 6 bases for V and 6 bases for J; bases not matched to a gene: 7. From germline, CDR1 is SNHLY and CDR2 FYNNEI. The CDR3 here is CASRELAGVVNEQFF. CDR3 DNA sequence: TGTGCCAGCAGAGAACTAGCGGGAGTTGTCAATGAGCAGTTCTTC.

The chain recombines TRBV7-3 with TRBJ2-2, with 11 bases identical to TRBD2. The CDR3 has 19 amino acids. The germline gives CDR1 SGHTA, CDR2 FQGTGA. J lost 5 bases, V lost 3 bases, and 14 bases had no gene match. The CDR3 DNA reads TGTGCCAGCAGCTTCATACCAGTAGCGGGAGGGCCGCGGACCGGGGAGCTGTTTTTT. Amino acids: CASSFIPVAGGPRTGELFF.

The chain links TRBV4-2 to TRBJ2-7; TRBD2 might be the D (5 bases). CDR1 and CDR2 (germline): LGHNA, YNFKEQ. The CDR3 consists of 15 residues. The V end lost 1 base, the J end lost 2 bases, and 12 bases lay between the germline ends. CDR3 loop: CASSQVRDYAYEQYF. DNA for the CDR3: TGTGCCAGCAGCCAAGTTAGAGACTACGCCTACGAGCAGTACTTC.